This is a list of T cell receptor beta chains from one sample in a study of sequential checkpoint blockade in melanoma. Assay used: immunoSEQ multiplex PCR; TCRdb lists only in-frame clones, some missing. Counted here are 15,000 to 25,000 clones, 75% to 85% occurring once; the ten biggest clones make up about 51%. Sequencing used CD8+ T cells sorted from blood (inferred from file names), obtained from a patient given nivolumab and ipilimumab in sequence. The receptors here all came from a human donor with melanoma. Both conserved end residues are part of each CDR3. The D gene is left open where the match is weak. The size entry is marked missing in some rows and otherwise reads once, few, many or a size class.

D gene,clone size,V gene,J gene,CDR3 protein,CDR3 DNA
NA,NA,TRBV27,TRBJ2-2,CASRGSGELFF,TGTGCCAGCAGGGGCTCCGGGGAGCTGTTTTTT
NA,NA,TRBV5-1,TRBJ2-7,CASSPRFQNRVLSYEQYF,TGCGCCAGCAGCCCTCGATTCCAGAACAGGGTTTTGTCCTACGAGCAGTACTTC
TRBD2,NA,TRBV7-9,TRBJ2-2,CASSIPPSGLTGELFF,TGTGCCAGCAGCATCCCTCCTAGCGGTCTAACCGGGGAGCTGTTTTTT
NA,NA,TRBV27,TRBJ1-2,CASSSIPLKYYTF,TGTGCCAGCAGCTCTATACCTCTAAAATACTACACCTTC
TRBD2,NA,TRBV13,TRBJ2-5,CASSLFGTSGETQYF,TGTGCCAGCAGCTTATTTGGGACTAGCGGAGAGACCCAGTACTTC
TRBD2,NA,TRBV5-5,TRBJ2-3,CASSPWASGGTDTQYF,TGTGCCAGCAGCCCCTGGGCGAGCGGGGGCACAGATACGCAGTATTTT
TRBD1,NA,TRBV5-6,TRBJ2-2,CASSLYGQGDTGELFF,TGTGCCAGCAGCCTATACGGACAGGGGGACACCGGGGAGCTGTTTTTT
TRBD1,NA,TRBV27,TRBJ1-2,CASSLSPRGKGYTF,TGTGCCAGCAGTTTATCGCCCAGGGGGAAAGGCTACACCTTC
TRBD2,few,TRBV14,TRBJ2-7,CASSQGTSGLYEQYF,TGTGCCAGCAGCCAGGGGACTAGCGGGTTATACGAGCAGTACTTC
TRBD1,NA,TRBV19,TRBJ1-1,CASSLTTGGMGNTEAFF,TGTGCCAGTAGTCTGACGACAGGGGGCATGGGGAACACTGAAGCTTTCTTT
TRBD1,few,TRBV11-2,TRBJ1-1,CASSLGRQGASEAFF,TGTGCCAGCAGCTTAGGACGGCAGGGGGCCTCTGAAGCTTTCTTT
NA,NA,TRBV5-1,TRBJ2-2,CASSLLSPGELFF,TGCGCCAGCAGCTTGCTGTCCCCCGGGGAGCTGTTTTTT
TRBD2,NA,TRBV30,TRBJ2-7,CAWSVASGSSYEQYF,TGTGCCTGGAGTGTCGCGAGCGGGAGCTCCTACGAGCAGTACTTC
NA,NA,TRBV6-1,TRBJ2-6,CASSERELLAGANVLTF,TGTGCCAGCAGTGAGCGGGAACTACTGGCTGGGGCCAACGTCCTGACTTTC
NA,NA,TRBV6-1,TRBJ2-2,CASSGGDFAGELFF,TGTGCCAGCAGTGGGGGGGACTTCGCCGGGGAGCTGTTTTTT
TRBD1,NA,TRBV29-1,TRBJ1-2,CSVWTGIGYTF,TGCAGCGTATGGACAGGGATTGGCTACACCTTC
TRBD1,NA,TRBV6-1,TRBJ1-5,CASSELGGISNQPQHF,TGTGCCAGCAGTGAATTAGGGGGCATAAGCAATCAGCCCCAGCATTTT
TRBD1,NA,TRBV28,TRBJ2-7,CASLGQAYEQYF,TGTGCCAGCTTGGGACAGGCCTACGAGCAGTACTTC
TRBD2,NA,TRBV28,TRBJ2-7,CATSSGGPYEQYF,TGTGCCACCAGCAGCGGGGGACCCTACGAGCAGTACTTC
TRBD2,NA,TRBV5-8,TRBJ2-7,CASSGGLAGSAVYEQYF,TGTGCCAGCAGCGGGGGACTAGCGGGGTCGGCCGTATACGAGCAGTACTTC
TRBD1,NA,TRBV2,TRBJ1-4,CASRIRQGHEKLFF,TGTGCCAGCAGGATAAGACAGGGACATGAAAAACTGTTTTTT
NA,NA,TRBV4-1,TRBJ1-5,CASSQEAGPQHF,TGCGCCAGCAGCCAAGAGGCAGGTCCCCAGCATTTT
TRBD1,NA,TRBV27,TRBJ2-1,CASTPGQGTVHVNEQFF,TGTGCCAGCACTCCGGGACAGGGAACGGTACACGTGAATGAGCAGTTCTTC
TRBD1,NA,TRBV28,TRBJ2-7,CASSFTGDSYEQYF,TGTGCCAGCAGTTTCACAGGGGACTCCTACGAGCAGTACTTC
TRBD1,NA,TRBV5-1,TRBJ1-1,CASSVGQMNTEAFF,TGCGCCAGCAGCGTGGGACAGATGAACACTGAAGCTTTCTTT
NA,NA,TRBV5-6,TRBJ1-1,CASSLGGEAFF,TGTGCCAGCAGCTTGGGGGGCGAAGCTTTCTTT
NA,NA,TRBV28,TRBJ2-2,CASSLRVGTGELFF,TGTGCCAGCAGTTTGAGGGTGGGCACCGGGGAGCTGTTTTTT
TRBD1,NA,TRBV27,TRBJ2-7,CASSLTRDSNYEQYF,TGTGCCAGCAGTCTAACTCGGGACAGCAACTACGAGCAGTACTTC
NA,NA,TRBV2,TRBJ2-2,CASRGGYTGELFF,TGTGCCAGCCGAGGTGGTTACACCGGGGAGCTGTTTTTT
NA,NA,TRBV6-5,TRBJ2-1,CASSYSTGYNEQFF,TGTGCCAGCAGTTATAGCACAGGGTACAATGAGCAGTTCTTC
TRBD1,NA,TRBV7-9,TRBJ2-5,CASSPTTGGDMETQYF,TGTGCCAGCAGCCCCACGACAGGGGGCGATATGGAGACCCAGTACTTC
TRBD2,few,TRBV27,TRBJ2-1,CASSPLSGGAYNEQFF,TGTGCCAGCAGCCCATTGAGCGGGGGGGCCTACAATGAGCAGTTCTTC